Below are 2 T cell receptor beta chains sequenced from a single sample in a study of T-cell reconstitution after alpha-beta-depleted transplantation in children. Preparation of the TCRbeta library used unique molecular identifiers. From the PCR reads, TCRdb called clonotypes with MiXCR, one entry per CDR3 protein. The data show 700,000 to 950,000 distinct CDR3 sequences, with approximately 15% seen just once and approximately 4.5% held by the top ten. This material consisted of PBMCs, mostly from graft donor cells, taken 360 days after TCRalphabeta/CD19-depleted stem cell transplant. The receptor set was obtained from a male patient between 10 and 17 years old who had a stem cell transplant for acute lymphoblastic leukemia, so the T cells may come from the graft donor.

This clonotype was found a few times. The V call is TRBV12-3 or TRBV12-4, the J call TRBJ2-5, with 9 bases identical to TRBD1. The CDR3 is made up of 18 amino acids. The V and J ends lost 5 bases and 5 bases, in that order; junction bases with no gene match: 18. CDR3 DNA sequence: TGTGCCAGCAGTCCGCAAGTGGGGGGACAGGGTGATCGGGAGACCCAGTACTTC. Protein: CASSPQVGGQGDRETQYF.

This clonotype occurred a few times. The chain couples TRBV13 to TRBJ2-3; D is ambiguous. Trimming left V 5 bases short and J 5 bases short, with 14 bases between. Germline V gives CDR1 PRHDT, CDR2 FYEKMQ (reference sequence). The CDR3 consists of 14 residues. The CDR3 loop reads CASSLPDGRDTQYF. CDR3 sequence (DNA): TGTGCCAGCAGCCTCCCCGACGGCCGAGATACGCAGTATTTT.